This T cell receptor (beta chain) originates from a study of cytotoxic CD8 clonotypes in ibrutinib-treated CLL (dated by TCRdb to the early 2020s). About the full investigation: The cohort had about ten relapsed/refractory and under 16 treatment-naive patients; roughly 17 were IGHV unmutated. Responses were partial in approximately 24 patients and complete in 2; after median about 68 months follow-up, around 14 stayed in remission and some twelve progressed. Response samples were obtained after a median of roughly eleven months of treatment, with a range of roughly 6 to 40 months. Samples averaged approximately 260,000 productive templates and tens of thousands of productive rearrangements. Longitudinal samples were available for 26 of the 86 trial participants. Cryopreserved peripheral blood mononuclear cells were obtained prior to treatment, at the time of response, and at either disease progression or sustained remission. Every remission and progressive disease sample was obtained while ibrutinib was still being received by the patients.

General findings and caveats noted by the study authors: Public clonotypes were found to be uncommon and were observed to contract or remain stable during treatment; the increase in clonality was shown to reflect expansion of private clonotypes at ibrutinib response. Clonality increased at ibrutinib response, stayed stable in sustained remission, and fell back toward baseline at progression. Baseline clonality was found to be higher than that of age-matched healthy donors and was strongly correlated with circulating CD8+ T-cell counts. Sustained-remission and progressing patients did not have matched sampling times, and lymph node repertoires were not examined.

A MiSeq instrument was used for deep resolution sequencing, which targeted depths ranging from 1 in 1 million up to 1 in 200,000 T cells, with coverage averaging 10x for each clonotype. The immunoSEQ hsTCRB Kit was used to generate the TCR beta libraries. The authors' pipeline ran thus. ImmunoSEQ Data Assistant and ImmunoSEQ Analyzer were used for data analysis, and V, D and J genes were assigned according to IMGT definitions. Clonality, which ranges from 0 to 1, was calculated as one minus the normalized Shannon entropy of productive rearrangement frequencies. Public clonotype analysis was restricted to overrepresented clonotypes comprising at least 0.05% of each patient's repertoire. Some 13 repertoires from age-matched healthy donors, obtained from immuneACCESS, served as clonality controls. The immuneACCESS repertoire file appears here via TCRdb, limited to in-frame rearrangements. These files lack a portion of the clones; in checked studies, under half of the deficit traces to unresolved V genes, and the cause of the others is not known. V, J and clone size are taken as reported in that table, and D and trimming were inferred from the DNA itself. The sample table contains about 27,000 clones; only one count was recorded for 85% of them. Together, the top ten hold approximately 8.2% of the sample.

Points on this clone: The target of this receptor is not known. Base qualities were left out, and no much larger clone turns up one base away.

The sample's time point label is to be understood as: roughly 2 years on ibrutinib. Around 2 micrograms of genomic DNA were extracted from cryopreserved PBMCs for TCR beta library preparation. Longitudinal blood samples from CLL patients on ibrutinib monotherapy were analyzed using high-throughput TCR beta sequencing. Patients were enrolled in a phase 2 open-label single-center ibrutinib monotherapy trial. The junction shows trimming of 6 bases on V and 1 base on J, plus 10 bases between the germline ends. The germline V gene specifies MNHEY as CDR1 and SVGAGI as CDR2. The CDR3 goes from the cysteine to the phenylalanine over 14 residues. CDR3 DNA is the only sequence kept; it has 42 bases, read in frame from the first base.

This receptor chain uses TRBV6-5 and TRBJ1-5, with the identity of the D gene unclear. The specimen was PBMCs, collected after 24 months of ibrutinib treatment. This TCR was sampled from a human donor with chronic lymphocytic leukemia. The sequenced DNA: TGTGCCAGCAGGGTGGGGATCAGCAATCAGCCCCAGCATTTT. This yields the protein CASRVGISNQPQHF.